What follows are 3 T cell receptor beta chains derived from one specimen sequenced in a study of T cells in Graves' hyperthyroidism and ophthalmopathy. The CDR3 regions of TCR beta were amplified from RNA transcripts. With the HTBI primer set, the TCR CDR3 went through a first round of RT-PCR. TCRdb re-called the multiplex PCR reads through MiXCR, storing one row per CDR3 protein. The table includes about 600,000 distinct CDR3 sequences, about 14% detected once. Sequenced material: blood. These receptors were collected from a woman aged 50 to 60 with Graves' ophthalmopathy.

In its sample, this clonotype was seen many times. The rearrangement joins TRBV7-3 to TRBJ1-2, with D possibly being TRBD1 (5 bases). The V end lost 8 bases, the J end lost 6 bases, and 25 bases lay between the germline ends. This CDR3 region has 16 residues. CDR1 is SGHTA, CDR2 FQGTGA, per germline. The CDR3 region is CASLSHYEGAENGYTF. Here the CDR3 DNA reads TGTGCCAGCCTCTCCCACTACGAAGGGGCAGAAAATGGCTACACCTTC.

This clonotype came up many times. CDR3 sequence (DNA): TGTGCCAGCAGTCCCACGCGAGAGACCCAGTACTTC. This codes for CASSPTRETQYF. V usage is TRBV27 and J usage is TRBJ2-5, with D hard to call. Trimming removed 5 bases at V and 4 bases at J, with 8 bases between. CDR3 length equals 12 residues. The germline gives CDR1 MNHEY, CDR2 SMNVEV (reference sequence).

This clonotype was observed at least ten times. V and J are TRBV4-1 and TRBJ2-3, with TRBD2 identical over 8 bases. The junction had 12 bases not matched to a gene; V was cut back by 2 bases and J by 5 bases. The CDR3 is made up of 17 amino acids. Germline V gives CDR1 MGHRA, CDR2 YSYEKL. Here the CDR3 DNA reads TGCGCCAGCAGCCAACTACGGGATGCGGGAGGCGAAGATACGCAGTATTTT. It encodes CASSQLRDAGGEDTQYF.